The 21 T cell receptor beta chains reported below all come from one sample, sequenced in a study of shared clonotypes between healthy human individuals. Clones were sequenced by immunoSEQ multiplex PCR, and TCRdb holds only the in-frame ones, with some missing. The sample lists over 150,000 clones; around 63% were seen once. The sample was memory CD4+ T cells sorted from blood. Noted subset: CD45RA-negative fraction. These receptors originate from a man aged 25 to 40 in good health.

V and J are TRBV18 and TRBJ1-1; D is unresolved. Germline loops: CDR1 KGHSH, CDR2 LQKENI. This CDR3 region has 14 residues. Trimming pared 4 bases from V and 1 base from J, leaving 10 bases between. DNA of the CDR3: TGTGCCAGCTCACTTAGACCGGGGAACACTGAAGCTTTCTTT. Translating gives CASSLRPGNTEAFF. The variable domain in full, completed from reference TRBV18 and TRBJ1-1, reads NAGVMQNPRHLVRRRGQEARLRCSPMKGHSHVYWYRQLPEEGLKFMVYLQKENIIDESGMPKERFSAEFPKEGPSILRIQQVVRGDSAAYFCASSLRPGNTEAFFGQGTRLTVV.

This chain connects TRBV5-1 to TRBJ2-1, with 8 bases aligning to TRBD2. The germline V gene has CDR1 SGHRS and CDR2 YFSETQ. The CDR3 spans 16 residues. V shed 3 bases and J 1 base; nucleotides not matched to a gene: 6. The CDR3 reads CASSSLAGQSYNEQFF. Here the CDR3 DNA reads TGCGCCAGCAGCTCCTTAGCGGGACAATCCTACAATGAGCAGTTCTTC.

The V and J genes are TRBV4-2 and TRBJ1-4, with D uncertain. The germline gives CDR1 LGHNA, CDR2 YNFKEQ. The V and J ends lost 3 bases and 0 bases respectively, with 11 bases between them. The CDR3 is 16 residues long. The CDR3 nucleotides read TGTGCCAGCAGCCACCCCGGCGGGGCAACTAATGAAAAACTGTTTTTT. Amino acids: CASSHPGGATNEKLFF.

The chain carries TRBV9 and TRBJ1-1, with a weak D call TRBD1 (5 bases). The CDR3 covers 15 residues. Germline V gives CDR1 SGDLS, CDR2 YYNGEE. Trimming removed 0 bases from V and 1 base from J, with 10 bases in between. DNA of the CDR3: TGTGCCAGCAGCGTAGATGCAGGGAGGAACACTGAAGCTTTCTTT. As protein: CASSVDAGRNTEAFF.

The gene calls are TRBV5-1 and TRBJ2-3; D is undetermined. Germline values: CDR1 SGHRS, CDR2 YFSETQ. Trimming left V 4 bases short and J 2 bases short, with 5 bases between. This CDR3 has 12 residues. CDR3: CASSPPTDTQYF. The CDR3 DNA reads as TGCGCCAGCAGCCCACCCACAGATACGCAGTATTTT.

The rearrangement joins TRBV2 to TRBJ1-2; D call uncertain. Germline V gene sequence: CDR1 SNHLY, CDR2 FYNNEI. CDR3 length equals 14 residues. Trimming took 2 bases from V and 6 from J, leaving 13 bases between them. The CDR3 DNA reads TGTGCCAGCAGTGAACCTCTTGACTTGGATGGCTACACCTTC. This encodes CASSEPLDLDGYTF. Looking up the rest from reference TRBV2 and TRBJ1-2 gives the full variable domain: EPEVTQTPSHQVTQMGQEVILRCVPISNHLYFYWYRQILGQKVEFLVSFYNNEISEKSEIFDDQFSVERPDGSNFTLKIRSTKLEDSAMYFCASSEPLDLDGYTFGSGTRLTVV.

The chain joins TRBV18 to TRBJ2-3; unclear D gene. Trimming stripped 3 bases from V and 5 bases from J, with 27 bases between. The CDR3 runs to 19 residues. CDR1 is KGHSH and CDR2 is LQKENI in the germline V gene. The CDR3 protein is CASSPLGLPDVGFGDTQYF. Written as DNA, the CDR3 is TGTGCCAGCTCACCTCTTGGGCTGCCCGACGTTGGGTTTGGAGATACGCAGTATTTT. The variable domain in full, completed from reference TRBV18 and TRBJ2-3, reads NAGVMQNPRHLVRRRGQEARLRCSPMKGHSHVYWYRQLPEEGLKFMVYLQKENIIDESGMPKERFSAEFPKEGPSILRIQQVVRGDSAAYFCASSPLGLPDVGFGDTQYFGPGTRLTVL.

This chain connects TRBV19 to TRBJ2-2, with 7 bases matching TRBD1. This CDR3 spans 18 amino acids. The V and J ends lost 2 bases and 5 bases, in that order; junction bases with no gene match: 14. Germline V gene sequence: CDR1 LNHDA, CDR2 SQIVND (reference sequence). CDR3 loop: CASSIWEGGAVSTGELFF. DNA of the CDR3: TGTGCCAGTAGTATATGGGAAGGGGGCGCAGTCTCGACCGGGGAGCTGTTTTTT.

This chain connects TRBV6-1 to TRBJ2-5; TRBD1 might be the D (7 bases). The CDR3 has 17 residues. Germline CDR1 MNHNS, CDR2 SASEGT. V was cut by 2 bases and J by 5 bases, with 21 bases left in between. CDR3 nucleotide sequence: TGTGCCAGCAGTGAACAGGGTGGCAGGGGGGCGGAGGAGACCCAGTACTTC. Amino acid sequence: CASSEQGGRGAEETQYF.

At least ten counts were recorded for this clone. The V gene is TRBV7-8, the J gene TRBJ2-7, with TRBD2 identical over 10 bases. Germline V CDR1 and CDR2: SGHVS, FQNEAQ. With 5 bases clipped from V and 2 bases from J, the junction kept 6 bases outside the gene matches. CDR3 length equals 15 residues. The CDR3 protein is CASSAGTSAPYEQYF. DNA for the CDR3: TGTGCCAGCAGCGCGGGGACTAGCGCACCCTACGAGCAGTACTTC.

The J gene is TRBJ1-2, the V gene TRBV11-2, with a tentative D call TRBD1 (6 bases). There are 16 residues in the CDR3. Germline V gene lookup returns CDR1 SGHAT and CDR2 FQNNGV. Trimming stripped 5 bases from V and 1 base from J, with 17 bases between. The CDR3 DNA reads TGTGCCAGCAGCCCTATATCAGGGGTGCGTAACTATGGCTACACCTTC. It yields the protein CASSPISGVRNYGYTF. The full variable domain, with the rest looked up from reference TRBV11-2 and TRBJ1-2, is EAGVAQSPRYKIIEKRQSVAFWCNPISGHATLYWYQQILGQGPKLLIQFQNNGVVDDSQLPKDRFSAERLKGVDSTLKIQPAKLEDSAVYLCASSPISGVRNYGYTFGSGTRLTVV.

This clone has a handful of counts. This chain links TRBV18 with TRBJ2-1, with 8 bases that match TRBD2. The CDR3 sequence is 16 residues long. Germline trimming cut 3 bases from V and 6 bases from J; bases unmatched to any gene: 10. Per the germline V gene, CDR1 is KGHSH and CDR2 is LQKENI. This CDR3 reads CASSPPAGGGVNEQFF. CDR3 nucleotides: TGTGCCAGCTCACCCCCGGCGGGGGGCGGAGTCAATGAGCAGTTCTTC.

CDR3 nucleotide sequence: TGTGCCAGCAGTGGGACCAGAGGAAACACCATATATTTT. Translating it yields CASSGTRGNTIYF. This chain uses TRBV6-1 with TRBJ1-3; D unclear. Germline CDR1 and CDR2: MNHNS and SASEGT. Deletions cut 4 bases from V and 4 bases from J, with 8 bases between. This CDR3 region has 13 residues.

This clone appeared a single time. The chain couples TRBV2 to TRBJ2-1, with TRBD2 matching 8 bases. Germline CDR1 and CDR2: SNHLY and FYNNEI. V shed 4 bases and J 5 bases; nucleotides not matched to a gene: 13. CDR3 length equals 17 residues. CDR3 sequence: CASSGLLSGSIDNEQFF. CDR3 DNA sequence: TGTGCCAGCAGTGGACTACTCAGCGGGAGTATTGACAATGAGCAGTTCTTC.

This chain uses TRBV9 with TRBJ2-7; D not resolved. The CDR3 is 15 residues long. V was clipped by 0 bases and J by 3 bases, with 13 bases between them. From germline, CDR1 is SGDLS and CDR2 YYNGEE. CDR3 bases: TGTGCCAGCAGCGTAGGTGACGCGTCCCTCTACGAGCAGTACTTC. It specifies CASSVGDASLYEQYF.

The CDR3 nucleotides read TGTGCCAGCAGCTTGGTTATGGGTTCGAACACTGAAGCTTTCTTT. Translation: CASSLVMGSNTEAFF. V usage is TRBV5-5 and J usage is TRBJ1-1, with D uncertain. Per germline, CDR1 SGHKS and CDR2 YYEKEE (reference sequence). The V gene lost 0 bases and the J gene lost 1 base, with 10 bases spanning the gap. The CDR3 length is 15 residues.

This sequence joins TRBV10-3 and TRBJ2-7, with D unresolved. V was shortened by 10 bases and J by 5 bases, with 15 bases between the two germline ends. The CDR3 consists of 12 residues. Germline CDR1 ENHRY, CDR2 SYGVKD. This chain's CDR3 is CATKRDDNEQYF. Here the CDR3 DNA reads TGTGCCACCAAACGCGATGACAACGAGCAGTACTTC.

This chain joins TRBV29-1 and TRBJ1-2; perhaps TRBD1 as D (6 bases). The CDR3 extends over 13 amino acids. Germline V gives CDR1 SQVTM, CDR2 ANQGSEA. The V gene lost 5 bases and the J gene lost 5 bases, with 15 bases spanning the gap. In DNA form, the CDR3 reads TGCAGCGTTCCCCCGAGGGGGGAATATGGCTACACCTTC. Residues: CSVPPRGEYGYTF.

The chain couples TRBV14 to TRBJ2-3, with D maybe TRBD2 (6 bases). Trimming left V 0 bases short and J 3 bases short, with 13 bases between. Germline V gene sequence: CDR1 SGHDN, CDR2 FVKESK. The CDR3 extends over 16 amino acids. The CDR3 is CASSQDLAGRTDTQYF. The DNA for the CDR3 is TGTGCCAGCAGCCAAGATCTGGCGGGAAGGACAGATACGCAGTATTTT.

The chain has TRBV18 and TRBJ1-4; tentatively, D is TRBD1 (6 bases). From germline, CDR1 is KGHSH and CDR2 LQKENI. This CDR3 is built from 15 residues. The V end was cut by 1 base, the J end by 4 bases, with 10 bases between. The CDR3: CASSPLQGHNEKLFF. The DNA for the CDR3 is TGTGCCAGCTCACCACTGCAGGGGCATAATGAAAAACTGTTTTTT. The full variable domain, with the rest looked up from reference TRBV18 and TRBJ1-4, is NAGVMQNPRHLVRRRGQEARLRCSPMKGHSHVYWYRQLPEEGLKFMVYLQKENIIDESGMPKERFSAEFPKEGPSILRIQQVVRGDSAAYFCASSPLQGHNEKLFFGSGTQLSVL.

This sequence joins TRBV9 and TRBJ2-7; 9 nucleotides line up with TRBD1. CDR3 length equals 15 residues. The trim removed 2 bases at V and 6 bases at J, leaving 9 bases unmatched. Germline CDR1 and CDR2: SGDLS and YYNGEE. The CDR3 sequence: CASSVDPGQGSEQYF. The CDR3 DNA follows: TGTGCCAGCAGCGTGGATCCGGGACAGGGTTCCGAGCAGTACTTC.